The entry below describes one TCR beta chain. Amplification used 60 Vbeta primers and 13 Jbeta primers. The repertoire was sequenced with immunoSEQ multiplex PCR; TCRdb's copy has only in-frame clones and lacks some. Among some 180,000 clones listed, around 85% were seen once. V was pared by 5 bases and J by 5 bases, with 5 bases of the junction left unmatched. Germline V gene data show CDR1 as SGHVS and CDR2 as FNYEAQ. This CDR3 region has 15 residues. This sample is part of a study of cytomegalovirus exposure and HLA in healthy donors. This chain uses TRBV7-6 with TRBJ2-2; 10 bases agree with TRBD1. The clonotype comes from a male donor in good health and CMV-seronegative. The sequencing sample was made of PBMCs. This CDR3 is CASSPTGGETGELFF. In DNA, the CDR3 is TGTGCCAGCAGCCCGACAGGGGGCGAGACCGGGGAGCTGTTTTTT. Combining the CDR3 with reference TRBV7-6 and TRBJ2-2 gives the whole variable domain GAGVSQSPRYKVTKRGQDVALRCDPISGHVSLYWYRQALGQGPEFLTYFNYEAQQDKSGLPNDRFSAERPEGSISTLTIQRTEQRDSAMYRCASSPTGGETGELFFGEGSRLTVL.